Listed below are T cell receptor beta chains from one sample, sequenced in a study of cytomegalovirus exposure and HLA in healthy donors. TCRdb keeps only in-frame clones here, not all; method: immunoSEQ multiplex PCR. The sample holds around 200,000 clones; roughly 91% are singletons and the top ten take more than 0.8%. The sequenced sample was PBMCs. The receptors shown here come from a young woman in good health and CMV-seronegative. Both conserved end residues are part of each CDR3. D genes are given only for firm matches.

>TRBJ2-3|.|TRBV4-3
CASSQDYGSPDTQYF
>TRBJ1-6|.|TRBV6-1
CASSPGTRHAPLHF
>TRBJ2-7|TRBD1|TRBV6-5
CASSYGTGAYEQYF
>TRBJ1-4|TRBD1|TRBV11-2
CASSHITGTGLTLFF
>TRBJ2-7|TRBD2|TRBV9
CASSESGTSGYEQYF
>TRBJ1-6|.|TRBV27
CARKGASPLHF
>TRBJ1-2|.|TRBV2
CASRDYRAGYGYTF
>TRBJ2-7|.|TRBV9
CASSVVRGIYYEQYF
>TRBJ2-1|.|TRBV7-9
CASSLAGDHNEQFF
>TRBJ2-2|TRBD2|TRBV9
CASSATSGGNTGELFF
>TRBJ1-1|.|TRBV7-9
CASSTRTASNTEAFF
>TRBJ2-1|.|TRBV27
CASSLMGAAGPLRSYNEQFF
>TRBJ2-3|TRBD2|TRBV5-1
CASSEASGVTGDTQYF
>TRBJ1-6|TRBD1|TRBV6-1
CASSEVGGQGYSPLHF
>TRBJ1-1|.|TRBV5-1
CASREDTILREAEAFF
>TRBJ2-3|.|TRBV25-1
CASNAGTDTQYF
>TRBJ1-2|.|TRBV2
CASSVGDPRAERAGYGYTF
>TRBJ2-7|.|TRBV5-6
CASSFRRAYEQYF
>TRBJ2-7|TRBD2|TRBV14
CASSLLPGLAGNEQYF
>TRBJ1-5|.|TRBV13
CASSSGRSNQPQHF
>TRBJ1-2|.|TRBV4-1
CASSQDRGQNYGYTF
>TRBJ1-3|TRBD1|TRBV25-1
CASSVTGTGNTIYF
>TRBJ2-3|TRBD1|TRBV5-4
CASSQGQHPRASTDTQYF
>TRBJ1-1|.|TRBV13
CASSLGGSKNTEAFF
>TRBJ1-1|.|TRBV4-3
CASSQAGPTEAFF
>TRBJ2-3|TRBD2|TRBV27
CASSSSGGADTQYF
>TRBJ1-3|.|TRBV11-2
CASSWGVTGIRNTIYF
>TRBJ2-3|TRBD2|TRBV27
CASSLGRELGTDTQYF
>TRBJ2-5|.|TRBV4-1
CASSRGATMEETQYF
>TRBJ2-5|.|TRBV9
CASSDLRGESQYF
>TRBJ1-4|.|TRBV5-4
CASSLGARGSDEKLFF
>TRBJ2-1|TRBD1|TRBV11-2
CASRFGTPDRVEQFF
>TRBJ2-7|.|TRBV11-2
CASSLEVPGKQYF
>TRBJ1-6|.|TRBV7-2
CASSSVRGHPGRTLHF
>TRBJ2-5|.|TRBV13
CASSLYPGQETQYF
>TRBJ2-5|TRBD2|TRBV18
CASSVGRQETQYF
>TRBJ2-7|.|TRBV11-2
CASSLDFSGIEQYF
>TRBJ1-1|.|TRBV7-9
CASSRMVGATEAFF
>TRBJ1-4|TRBD1|TRBV5-1
CASSLWGQGNEKLFF
>TRBJ2-5|.|TRBV27
CASSSPGQYQETQYF
>TRBJ1-4|.|TRBV6-6
CASSSSGRPNEKLFF
>TRBJ2-5|TRBD2|TRBV11-2
CASSLGALAGDQETQYF
>TRBJ2-1|.|TRBV7-6
CASSLTRNEQFF
>TRBJ1-4|.|TRBV18
CASSPDAGGNEKLFF
>TRBJ2-1|.|TRBV30
CAWSPGSDNEQFF